Below are 3 T cell receptor beta chains sequenced from a single sample in a study of response to subunit inactivated influenza vaccine. TCRdb reprocessed the RT-PCR reads via MiXCR and lists one record per CDR3 protein. The data show a few hundred thousand distinct CDR3 sequences, with around 15% seen just once and 8.5% to 14% held by the top ten. Sequences were derived from PBMCs from blood, sampled approximately 13 days after vaccination. Every receptor here comes from a man aged 50-59 years who received an inactivated influenza vaccine.

This clonotype was seen more than once but under ten times. The chain joins TRBV7-9 to TRBJ1-2; D not resolved. The CDR3 is 15 amino acids. The V gene lost 1 base and the J gene lost 5 bases, with 14 bases spanning the gap. CDR1 SEHNR and CDR2 FQNEAQ come from the germline V gene (reference sequence). The CDR3: CASSLGSGLQYGYTF. CDR3 coding DNA: TGTGCCAGCAGCTTAGGTTCAGGACTACAATATGGCTACACCTTC.

This clonotype turned up a few times. This sequence joins TRBV2 and TRBJ2-1, with D maybe TRBD2 (6 bases). Germline loops: CDR1 SNHLY, CDR2 FYNNEI. Trimming shortened V by 7 bases and J by 5 bases, and 12 bases separated the two germline ends. This CDR3 spans 13 amino acids. CDR3 bases: TGTGCCAGCAAGGCGGGGAGAGACAATGAGCAGTTCTTC. As protein: CASKAGRDNEQFF.

This chain connects TRBV7-2 to TRBJ2-7; unclear D gene. Between the trimmed V and J ends, which lost 3 bases and 6 bases, there was a span of 15 bases. Germline CDR1 and CDR2: SGHTA and FQGNSA. The CDR3 is made up of 14 amino acids. The CDR3 loop reads CASSFFDRMGEQYF. The CDR3 bases are TGTGCCAGCAGCTTTTTTGATCGAATGGGCGAGCAGTACTTC.